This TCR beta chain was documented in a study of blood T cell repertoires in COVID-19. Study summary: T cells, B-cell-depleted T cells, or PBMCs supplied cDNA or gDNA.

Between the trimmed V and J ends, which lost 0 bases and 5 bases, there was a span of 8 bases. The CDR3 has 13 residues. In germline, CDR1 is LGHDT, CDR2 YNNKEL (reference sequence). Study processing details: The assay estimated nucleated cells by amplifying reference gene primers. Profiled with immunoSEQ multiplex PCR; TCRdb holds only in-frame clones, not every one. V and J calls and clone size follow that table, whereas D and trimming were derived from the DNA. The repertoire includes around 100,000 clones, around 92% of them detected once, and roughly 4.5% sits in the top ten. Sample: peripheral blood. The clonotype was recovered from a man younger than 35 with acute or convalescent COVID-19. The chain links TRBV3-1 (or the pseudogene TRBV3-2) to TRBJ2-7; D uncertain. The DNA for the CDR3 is TGTGCCAGCAGCCAAGATGAAGACAACGAGCAGTACTTC. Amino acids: CASSQDEDNEQYF.